The TCR beta chain under discussion was sequenced for a study of T-cell memory formation after mild COVID-19. General study findings and limits: For second-wave clones that peaked at day 37, SARS-CoV-2 specificity went unverified. Some clones that responded turned up in pre-infection memory, which suggests that cross-reactive memory joined in. Contracting CD4+ clones were located mainly in CM and EM, and CD8+ clones in EMRA.

This clonotype was recorded at least ten times. Its specificity is not known. TCRdb passed the 5' RACE reads through MiXCR, listing each CDR3 protein once. The table records about 300,000 distinct CDR3 sequences, roughly 19% of them present only once. This receptor was identified in a man between 18 and 35 years old who had mild COVID-19 (a few samples of this study predate the infection). Cell type and time point are not known. The sequencing input was PBMCs or a T cell subset sorted from them (not recorded which).

CDR3 bases: TGTGCCAGCAGCCAAGATTCTACTGCTACTGAAGCTTTCTTT. It encodes CASSQDSTATEAFF. This chain uses TRBV4-2 with TRBJ1-1, with D uncertain. The CDR3 loop spans 14 amino acids. CDR1 and CDR2 from the germline V gene are LGHNA and YNFKEQ. V lost 0 bases to trimming and J lost 5 bases, with 10 bases between them.